This paragraph covers one T cell receptor beta chain sequence. Mismatch with germline at one junction end may stem from a read error. This specimen comes from a study of T cell changes during pregnancy in multiple sclerosis. Sequencing was performed with immunoSEQ multiplex PCR; in TCRdb, only in-frame clones are kept and a portion is missing. The table shows more than 25,000 clones, with 70% to 90% occurring only once. The CDR3 loop spans 13 amino acids. Germline CDR1 and CDR2: SSHAT and FNYEAQ (reference sequence). The source was CD8+ T cells from peripheral blood mononuclear cells, collected before pregnancy. The chain employs TRBV7-7 and TRBJ1-2; no reliable D call. The clonotype comes from a female donor with multiple sclerosis, enrolled in a pregnancy study. The CDR3 region is CASSPRGNYGYTF. CDR3 nucleotides: TGTGCTAGCAGCCCGCGAGGGAACTATGGCTACACCTTC.